The sample holds a few counts of the clone carrying this T cell receptor (beta chain). What it binds is unknown. The germline V gene encodes CDR1 KGHSH and CDR2 LQKENI. The CDR3 consists of 13 residues. V lost 6 bases and J lost 8; bases outside the gene matches: 7. TCR beta CDR3 region amplification was performed from RNA transcripts. The primer set for the first-round RT-PCR of the TCR CDR3 was HTBI. TCRdb independently ran MiXCR on the multiplex PCR reads; one entry per CDR3 protein. The profile shows about 590,000 distinct CDR3 sequences, about a sixth of them singletons. This record belongs to a study of T cells in Graves' hyperthyroidism and ophthalmopathy. The overall study: The initial diagnosis was the point when peripheral blood was collected, ahead of any treatment. Study results and caveats: Blood held most thyroid clonotypes expanded above 0.001 frequency.

V and J are TRBV18 and TRBJ2-1, with 7 bases matching TRBD2. Sequencing was carried out using blood. This receptor was obtained from a woman between 25 and 40 years old with Graves' hyperthyroidism. The CDR3 spells CASSRGDADEQFF. CDR3 in DNA: TGTGCCAGCTCCCGGGGGGATGCGGATGAGCAGTTCTTC.